Presented here are 11 T cell receptor beta chains from one specimen sequenced in a study of human T cells and chemical hapten exposure. TCRdb itself ran the RACE reads through MiXCR, one entry per CDR3 protein. The sample lists around 100,000 distinct CDR3 sequences, around 10% occurring once. The time point was: patch test 1, 2 weeks after DPC sensitization. As to treatment: therapeutic diphenylcyclopropenone sensitization with weekly scalp DPC. The sample was whole blood, taken in connection with sensitization to the hapten diphenylcyclopropenone (DPC). Every receptor here comes from a middle-aged woman with alopecia areata. Some clones in this sample may be carry-over from other donors' samples.

This clonotype was detected ten times or more. V is TRBV29-1 and J is TRBJ2-1; 10 positions agree with TRBD2. In germline, CDR1 is SQVTM, CDR2 ANQGSEA. V lost 5 bases, J lost 12 bases, and 4 bases stayed unmatched. The length of the CDR3 is 11 residues. DNA of the CDR3: TGCAGCGTTAAAGCGGGGGGGTGGCAGTTCTTC. This codes for CSVKAGGWQFF.

The rearrangement uses TRBV4-2 and TRBJ1-3; 9 bases agree with TRBD1. The germline V gene has CDR1 LGHNA and CDR2 YNFKEQ. Trimming removed 2 bases from V and 0 bases from J; junction bases left unmatched: 14. CDR3 length equals 20 residues. The CDR3 protein is CASSQFTGQGGIGSGNTIYF. CDR3 nucleotides: TGTGCCAGCAGCCAATTCACGGGACAGGGAGGGATCGGCTCTGGAAACACCATATATTTT.

This clonotype was counted at least ten times. The chain uses TRBV7-9 and TRBJ2-2; 9 bases match TRBD1. V shed 0 bases, J shed 2 bases, and the junction held 4 bases outside the gene matches. This CDR3 contains 17 residues. Germline CDR1 reads SEHNR; CDR2 reads FQNEAQ (reference sequence). CDR3 sequence (DNA): TGTGCCAGCAGCTTAGCCGCGGGACAGGGCAACACCGGGGAGCTGTTTTTT. Amino acids: CASSLAAGQGNTGELFF.

Sample share makes this clonotype medium-sized. This sequence joins TRBV20-1 and TRBJ2-2, with 11 bases that match TRBD1. From germline, CDR1 is DFQATT and CDR2 SNEGSKA (reference sequence). Germline trimming cut 4 bases from V and 5 bases from J; bases unmatched to any gene: 3. CDR3 size: 14 residues. The CDR3 reads CSAKDRGPTGELFF. CDR3 sequence (DNA): TGCAGTGCTAAGGACAGGGGGCCTACCGGGGAGCTGTTTTTT.

This clonotype was recorded many times. V usage is TRBV18 and J usage is TRBJ2-5; 8 nucleotides match TRBD2. The CDR3 loop spans 14 amino acids. CDR1 and CDR2 (germline): KGHSH, LQKENI. V shed 6 bases and J 1 base; nucleotides not matched to a gene: 4. CDR3: CASSPTSGQETQYF. The CDR3 nucleotides are TGTGCCAGCTCTCCCACTAGCGGCCAAGAGACCCAGTACTTC.

A note on this clonotype: One base away lies a much larger clone, so this may be a sequencing read error. The rearrangement links TRBV2 to TRBJ2-2; weak D call: TRBD2 (5 bases). Trimming took 5 bases from V and 4 from J, leaving 17 bases between them. The CDR3 loop spans 16 amino acids. Germline CDR1 is SNHLY and CDR2 is FYNNEI. CDR3 DNA sequence: TGTGCCAGCAGTAAATACCCAATCGGGGTCACCGGGGAGCTGTTTTTT. This sequence encodes CASSKYPIGVTGELFF.

This clonotype was detected a few times. The genes are TRBV9 and TRBJ1-6, with D hard to call. The CDR3 is 14 amino acids. CDR1 SGDLS and CDR2 YYNGEE come from the germline V gene. V was clipped by 0 bases and J by 10 bases, with 11 bases between them. This chain's CDR3 is CASSVGGFGSPLHF. In nucleotides, the CDR3 is TGTGCCAGCAGCGTAGGGGGATTCGGGTCACCCCTCCACTTT.

The chain uses TRBV7-2 and TRBJ2-2; 15 positions match TRBD2. This CDR3 is built from 19 residues. Germline-derived CDR1 and CDR2 are SGHTA and FQGNSA. The V gene end was trimmed by 5 bases and the J gene end by 5 bases; junction bases not matched to a gene: 12. The CDR3 DNA follows: TGTGCCAGCAGCCTCTCCGGGACTAGCGGGAGGTTTAGTACCGGGGAGCTGTTTTTT. As protein: CASSLSGTSGRFSTGELFF.

This rearrangement joins TRBV11-3 to TRBJ2-5, with 7 bases identical to TRBD1. The CDR3 is 13 residues long. CDR1 is SGHNT, CDR2 YENEEA, per germline. V gave up 5 bases and J gave up 5 bases; unmatched junction bases: 5. CDR3 residues: CASSHRGRETQYF. The CDR3 nucleotides read TGTGCCAGCAGCCACAGGGGTCGTGAGACCCAGTACTTC.

This clonotype was counted at least ten times. The chain uses TRBV7-8 and TRBJ1-6; D not resolved. The germline gives CDR1 SGHVS, CDR2 FQNEAQ. This CDR3 region has 14 residues. Trimming took 6 bases from V and 0 from J, leaving 6 bases between them. CDR3 in DNA: TGTGCCAGCAGTCCGAGCTCCTATAATTCACCCCTCCACTTT. Translating gives CASSPSSYNSPLHF.

V gene TRBV6-2 or TRBV6-3 combines with J gene TRBJ1-5; the D is unclear. The CDR3 totals 14 residues. Germline V gene sequence: CDR1 MNHEY, CDR2 SVGEGT. With 1 base removed from V and 1 base from J, the gap between germline ends came to 5 bases. The CDR3 nucleotides read TGTGCCAGCAGTTACTTAGGGAGCAATCAGCCCCAGCATTTT. Residues: CASSYLGSNQPQHF.